This entry lists 21 T cell receptor beta chains sequenced from one sample in a study of blood T cell repertoires in COVID-19. The data were produced by immunoSEQ multiplex PCR, yet TCRdb's version contains in-frame clones alone and is incomplete. Of 60,000 to 85,000 clones listed, 88% are singletons. The sequenced material came from peripheral blood. The source is a woman at least 80 years old with active or convalescent COVID-19.

The V and J genes are TRBV5-4 and TRBJ1-1; TRBD1 aligns across 7 bases. The V gene's germline CDR1 is SGHNT and CDR2 YYREEE (reference sequence). Losses at the gene ends were 3 bases for V and 7 bases for J; bases not matched to a gene: 6. This CDR3 is built from 13 residues. DNA of the CDR3: TGTGCCAGCAGCTCCGACAGGGTCGGTGAAGCTTTCTTT. It codes for CASSSDRVGEAFF.

The V gene is TRBV5-1, the J gene TRBJ2-2, with 7 bases lining up with TRBD2. Germline CDR1 SGHRS, CDR2 YFSETQ. V gave up 5 bases and J gave up 0 bases; unmatched junction bases: 7. CDR3 length equals 16 residues. The CDR3: CASSTPGGANTGELFF. Written as DNA, the CDR3 is TGCGCCAGCAGTACTCCGGGGGGAGCGAACACCGGGGAGCTGTTTTTT.

The chain joins TRBV5-1 to TRBJ1-5; tentatively, D is TRBD1 (6 bases). The CDR3 length is 14 residues. Germline V gives CDR1 SGHRS, CDR2 YFSETQ. V gave up 4 bases and J gave up 9 bases, with 17 bases separating them. CDR3 residues: CASSPGPQQGPQHF. CDR3 bases: TGCGCCAGCAGCCCCGGGCCCCAACAGGGGCCCCAGCATTTT.

The chain recombines TRBV5-1 with TRBJ2-5; TRBD1 agrees at 7 bases. In germline, CDR1 is SGHRS, CDR2 YFSETQ. The V segment lost 4 bases and the J segment 2 bases; nucleotides outside the gene matches: 5. This CDR3 is built from 14 residues. In DNA form, the CDR3 reads TGCGCCAGCAGCCCGGGACAGCTACAAGAGACCCAGTACTTC. The encoded protein is CASSPGQLQETQYF. Full variable domain (missing parts from reference TRBV5-1 and TRBJ2-5): KAGVTQTPRYLIKTRGQQVTLSCSPISGHRSVSWYQQTPGQGLQFLFEYFSETQRNKGNFPGRFSGRQFSNSRSEMNVSTLELGDSALYLCASSPGQLQETQYFGPGTRLLVL.

This clone was recorded only once. The chain carries TRBV15 and TRBJ1-6; 7 bases match TRBD1. Trimming at V came to 3 bases and at J to 8 bases, leaving 7 bases not matched to a gene. Germline values: CDR1 LNHNV, CDR2 YYDKDF (reference sequence). This CDR3 has 15 amino acids. The CDR3 DNA reads TGTGCCACCAGCAGCCTTAGGGGGCAAGATTCACCCCTCCACTTT. It yields the protein CATSSLRGQDSPLHF.

This clone appeared a single time. The rearrangement uses TRBV27 and TRBJ1-1, with D unclear. The CDR3 runs to 14 residues. V lost 5 bases and J lost 3, with 13 bases in between. Germline values: CDR1 MNHEY, CDR2 SMNVEV (reference sequence). The CDR3 DNA follows: TGTGCCAGCAGTGAAGTTTCTCGGGACACTGAAGCTTTCTTT. It translates to CASSEVSRDTEAFF.

The chain carries TRBV7-2 and TRBJ2-5; D remains ambiguous. V was trimmed by 5 bases and J by 4 bases, leaving 8 bases between them. The germline gives CDR1 SGHTA, CDR2 FQGNSA. The CDR3 consists of 12 residues. This CDR3 reads CASSPQAETQYF. CDR3 DNA: TGTGCCAGCAGCCCCCAGGCAGAGACCCAGTACTTC.

The V gene is TRBV5-1, the J gene TRBJ2-7; the D gene is possibly TRBD2 (6 bases). The CDR3 is 15 amino acids. Germline-derived CDR1 and CDR2 are SGHRS and YFSETQ. Deletions cut 5 bases from V and 3 bases from J, with 18 bases between. The DNA for the CDR3 is TGCGCCAGCAGGGGACGAGCGGGTCCGAACTACGAGCAGTACTTC. Protein product: CASRGRAGPNYEQYF. The full variable domain, in which reference TRBV5-1 and TRBJ2-7 provide the parts outside the CDR3, is KAGVTQTPRYLIKTRGQQVTLSCSPISGHRSVSWYQQTPGQGLQFLFEYFSETQRNKGNFPGRFSGRQFSNSRSEMNVSTLELGDSALYLCASRGRAGPNYEQYFGPGTRLTVT.

The chain links TRBV19 to TRBJ1-2; D possibly corresponds to TRBD1 (6 bases). The CDR3 contains 14 residues. Trimming pared 5 bases from V and 8 bases from J, leaving 18 bases between. Per germline, CDR1 LNHDA and CDR2 SQIVND (reference sequence). The CDR3 here is CASSFPGAGGGYTF. In DNA, the CDR3 is TGTGCCAGTAGTTTCCCAGGGGCAGGAGGAGGCTACACCTTC.

The rearrangement joins TRBV5-1 to TRBJ2-7; weak D call: TRBD2 (5 bases). V dropped 3 bases and J dropped 7 bases, with 17 bases sitting between them. There are 14 residues in the CDR3. Germline V lookup: CDR1 SGHRS, CDR2 YFSETQ. CDR3 sequence reads: CASSSDTTRREQYF. CDR3 sequence (DNA): TGCGCCAGCAGCTCCGACACGACCCGGAGGGAGCAGTACTTC.

This chain links TRBV19 with TRBJ2-7; 7 positions match TRBD2. Germline loops: CDR1 LNHDA, CDR2 SQIVND (reference sequence). J was trimmed by 5 bases and V by 3 bases; bases with no gene match: 7. The CDR3 length is 14 residues. The CDR3 is CASSIRGSSNEQYF. The CDR3 DNA reads TGTGCCAGTAGTATTCGCGGGAGCTCGAACGAGCAGTACTTC.

J is TRBJ1-1 and V is TRBV3-1 (or the pseudogene TRBV3-2), with D maybe TRBD1 (5 bases). The germline gives CDR1 LGHDT, CDR2 YNNKEL (reference sequence). The length of the CDR3 is 15 residues. The V and J ends lost 0 bases and 2 bases respectively, with 10 bases between them. The CDR3 loop is CASSQDHRPNTEAFF. The CDR3 DNA sequence: TGTGCCAGCAGCCAAGATCACAGGCCCAACACTGAAGCTTTCTTT.

The gene calls are TRBV25-1 and TRBJ1-2; 9 nucleotides line up with TRBD1. Germline assignment: CDR1 MGHDK and CDR2 SYGVNS. The CDR3 runs to 15 residues. Trimming removed 3 bases from V and 4 bases from J; junction bases left unmatched: 6. CDR3 DNA sequence: TGTGCCAGCAGTGATGACAGGGGGTCTCTCTATGGCTACACCTTC. It codes for CASSDDRGSLYGYTF.

This clone was picked up one time. CDR3 sequence: CASRQASSYNEQFF. Written as DNA, the CDR3 is TGTGCCAGCAGACAGGCTAGCTCCTACAATGAGCAGTTCTTC. V gene TRBV21-1 combines with J gene TRBJ2-1; the D call of TRBD1 is as the table states it, not checked on the DNA. TRBV21-1 is flagged as a pseudogene. There are 14 residues in the CDR3.

The CDR3 region is CASSQGPAYEQYF. CDR3 bases: TGCGCCAGCAGCCAAGGTCCAGCCTACGAGCAGTACTTC. The chain recombines TRBV4-3 with TRBJ2-7; D unclear. Germline loops: CDR1 LGHNA, CDR2 YSLEER. This CDR3 is built from 13 residues. Trimming left V 1 base short and J 2 bases short, with 6 bases between.

This clone came up once. The V gene is TRBV6-5, the J gene TRBJ1-2, with D possibly matching TRBD1 (5 bases). There are 13 residues in the CDR3. Germline CDR1 is MNHEY and CDR2 is SVGAGI. Trimming cost V 2 bases and J 6 bases, with 10 bases left between them. This chain's CDR3 is CASSYPTGDGYTF. CDR3 DNA: TGTGCCAGCAGTTACCCCACAGGAGATGGCTACACCTTC.

The chain links TRBV10-3 to TRBJ2-5, with 10 bases matching TRBD2. The V and J ends lost 2 bases and 5 bases, in that order; junction bases with no gene match: 8. Germline lookup yields CDR1 ENHRY and CDR2 SYGVKD. This CDR3 is 16 amino acids long. The DNA of the CDR3 is TGTGCCATCAGTGAGGGACTAGCGGCCACGGGGGAGACCCAGTACTTC. This sequence encodes CAISEGLAATGETQYF.

This sequence joins TRBV19 and TRBJ2-2; 9 bases are a match to TRBD1. The CDR3 spans 15 residues. V lost 5 bases to trimming and J lost 5 bases; unmatched junction nucleotides: 6. The V gene's germline CDR1 is LNHDA and CDR2 SQIVND (reference sequence). In DNA form, the CDR3 reads TGTGCCAGTAGTGCCGGGACAGGGAGGACCGGGGAGCTGTTTTTT. It yields the protein CASSAGTGRTGELFF.

This clone was seen a single time. CDR3 residues: CASGRGQETQYF. CDR3 DNA: TGTGCCAGTGGCAGGGGACAAGAGACCCAGTACTTC. The rearrangement uses TRBV6-5 and TRBJ2-5, with D tentatively TRBD1 (6 bases). The CDR3 sequence is 12 residues long. Germline V gene sequence: CDR1 MNHEY, CDR2 SVGAGI. V was shortened by 9 bases and J by 2 bases, with 10 bases between the two germline ends.

The rearrangement uses TRBV27 and TRBJ2-3, with 7 bases aligning to TRBD2. The germline gives CDR1 MNHEY, CDR2 SMNVEV (reference sequence). V lost 3 bases, J lost 2 bases, and 2 bases stayed unmatched. The CDR3 runs 14 residues. The CDR3 DNA sequence: TGTGCCAGCAGTTTGCTAGCGGTCACAGATACGCAGTATTTT. Translating it yields CASSLLAVTDTQYF.

This rearrangement joins TRBV18 to TRBJ2-5; D is unclear. The CDR3 covers 12 residues. Trimming removed 3 bases from V and 0 bases from J, with 2 bases in between. The V gene's germline CDR1 is KGHSH and CDR2 LQKENI. CDR3 DNA sequence: TGTGCCAGCTCACCCAACCAAGAGACCCAGTACTTC. It specifies CASSPNQETQYF.